This TCR beta chain was sequenced in a study of blood T cells in healthy people across ages. Whole-study results and caveats: Compared with aged donors, long-lived donors showed fewer expanded clones, suggesting selection.

Primed by a sample-barcoded 5' primer and a J-beta primer mix, a second PCR proceeded for roughly 7 to 12 cycles. TCRdb redid the calling of the 5' RACE reads with MiXCR, one entry per CDR3 protein. The data hold approximately 1.5 million distinct CDR3 sequences, with less than 45% observed a single time. Unmatched junction bases numbered 5, after V lost 3 bases and J lost 4 bases. CDR1 and CDR2 (germline): MGHDK, SYGVNS. The CDR3 totals 16 residues. In the case of this clonotype: Its antigen remains unidentified.

Researchers collected ten milliliters of peripheral blood from every single donor. The sequenced sample was blood. The chain uses TRBV25-1 and TRBJ2-5; 13 nucleotides line up with TRBD2. This receptor was obtained from a woman aged 18-30 years in good health. CDR3 nucleotides: TGTGCCAGCAGTGAGACTAGCGGGGGGATAAGAGAGACCCAGTACTTC. Amino acids: CASSETSGGIRETQYF.